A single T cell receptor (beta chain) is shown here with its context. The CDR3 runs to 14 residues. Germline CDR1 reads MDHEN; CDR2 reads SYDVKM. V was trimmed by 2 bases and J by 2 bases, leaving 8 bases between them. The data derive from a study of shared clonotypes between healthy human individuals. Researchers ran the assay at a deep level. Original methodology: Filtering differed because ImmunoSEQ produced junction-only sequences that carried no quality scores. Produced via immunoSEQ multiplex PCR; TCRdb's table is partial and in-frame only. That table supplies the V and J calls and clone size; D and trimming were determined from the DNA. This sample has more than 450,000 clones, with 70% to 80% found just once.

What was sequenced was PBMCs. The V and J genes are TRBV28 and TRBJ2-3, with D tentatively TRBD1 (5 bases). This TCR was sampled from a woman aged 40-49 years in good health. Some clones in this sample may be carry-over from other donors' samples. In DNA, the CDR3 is TGTGCCAGCAGTTTAAGGGGAATCACAGATACGCAGTATTTT. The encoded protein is CASSLRGITDTQYF. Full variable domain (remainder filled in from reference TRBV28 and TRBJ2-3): DVKVTQSSRYLVKRTGEKVFLECVQDMDHENMFWYRQDPGLGLRLIYFSYDVKMKEKGDIPEGYSVSREKKERFSLILESASTNQTSMYLCASSLRGITDTQYFGPGTRLTVL.